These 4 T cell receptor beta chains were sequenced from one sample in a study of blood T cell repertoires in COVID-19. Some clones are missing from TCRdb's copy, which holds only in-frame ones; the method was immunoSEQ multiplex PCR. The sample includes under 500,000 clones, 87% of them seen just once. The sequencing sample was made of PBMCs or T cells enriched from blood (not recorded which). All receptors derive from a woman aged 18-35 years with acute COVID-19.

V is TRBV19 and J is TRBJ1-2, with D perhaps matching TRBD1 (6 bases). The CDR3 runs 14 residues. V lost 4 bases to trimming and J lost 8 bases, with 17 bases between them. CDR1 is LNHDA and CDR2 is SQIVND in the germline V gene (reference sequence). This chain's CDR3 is CASSNHRQVRGYTF. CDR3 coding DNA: TGTGCCAGTAGTAACCACCGACAGGTCCGGGGCTACACCTTC. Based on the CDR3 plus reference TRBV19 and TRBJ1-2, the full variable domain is DGGITQSPKYLFRKEGQNVTLSCEQNLNHDAMYWYRQDPGQGLRLIYYSQIVNDFQKGDIAEGYSVSREKKESFPLTVTSAQKNPTAFYLCASSNHRQVRGYTFGSGTRLTVV.

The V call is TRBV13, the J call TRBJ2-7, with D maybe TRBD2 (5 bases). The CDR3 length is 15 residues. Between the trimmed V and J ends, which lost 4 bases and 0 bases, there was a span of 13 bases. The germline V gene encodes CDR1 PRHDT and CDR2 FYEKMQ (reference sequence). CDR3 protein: CASSSKGAASYEQYF. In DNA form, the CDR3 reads TGTGCCAGCAGCTCGAAGGGAGCGGCCTCCTACGAGCAGTACTTC.

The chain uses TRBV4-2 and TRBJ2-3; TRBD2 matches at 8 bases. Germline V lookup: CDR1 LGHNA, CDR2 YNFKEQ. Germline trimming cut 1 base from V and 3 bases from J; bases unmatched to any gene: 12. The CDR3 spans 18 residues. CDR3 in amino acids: CASSQVGTAGGPTDTQYF. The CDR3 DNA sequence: TGTGCCAGCAGCCAAGTTGGGACCGCGGGGGGCCCAACAGATACGCAGTATTTT.

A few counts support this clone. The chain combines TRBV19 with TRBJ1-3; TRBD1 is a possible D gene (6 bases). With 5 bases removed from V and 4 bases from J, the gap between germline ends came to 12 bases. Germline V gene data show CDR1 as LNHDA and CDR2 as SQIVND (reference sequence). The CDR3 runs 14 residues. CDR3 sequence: CASSRRTEGNTIYF. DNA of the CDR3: TGTGCCAGTAGTCGTCGGACAGAGGGAAACACCATATATTTT.